These 25 T cell receptor beta chains came from one sample sequenced in a study of OX40 agonist ivuxolimab in advanced cancers. Library preparation used the immunoSEQ multiplex PCR assay. In TCRdb, the immuneACCESS table is reduced to in-frame sequences with V and J assigned. These tables do not hold every clone; where another copy was compared, an unresolved V gene accounts for under half, and the others remain unexplained. This sample has about 60,000 clones in its table, and 85% to 90% of those were observed once. The top ten clones comprise approximately 1% of the sample. The starting material was CD4+ or CD8+ T cells sorted from blood, obtained in a trial of the OX40 agonist ivuxolimab. Source of these receptors: an adult with an advanced solid tumor such as melanoma, head and neck, liver or kidney cancer.

The chain carries TRBV11-2 and TRBJ1-2; TRBD1 might be the D (5 bases). CDR3 length: 15 residues. Germline loops: CDR1 SGHAT, CDR2 FQNNGV. The V gene lost 5 bases and the J gene lost 6 bases, with 19 bases spanning the gap. For the CDR3, the DNA is TGTGCCAGCAGCCCGGTGGGACCAAGATCGCATGGCTACACCTTC. Amino acid sequence: CASSPVGPRSHGYTF. Drawing the rest from reference TRBV11-2 and TRBJ1-2, the complete variable domain is EAGVAQSPRYKIIEKRQSVAFWCNPISGHATLYWYQQILGQGPKLLIQFQNNGVVDDSQLPKDRFSAERLKGVDSTLKIQPAKLEDSAVYLCASSPVGPRSHGYTFGSGTRLTVV.

This clone was detected only once. V usage is TRBV2 and J usage is TRBJ2-3; 11 bases are shared with TRBD2. Germline CDR1 and CDR2: SNHLY and FYNNEI. Trimming removed 4 bases from V and 0 bases from J; junction bases left unmatched: 9. This CDR3 is built from 18 residues. The CDR3 DNA is TGTGCCAGCAGTGGCCTAGCGGGGGGTCCCACTAGCACAGATACGCAGTATTTT. This translates into CASSGLAGGPTSTDTQYF.

V gene TRBV7-9 combines with J gene TRBJ2-3; D is ambiguous. Germline V gene lookup returns CDR1 SEHNR and CDR2 FQNEAQ (reference sequence). The CDR3 extends over 16 amino acids. The V and J ends lost 1 base and 0 bases respectively, with 11 bases between them. Written as DNA, the CDR3 is TGTGCCAGCAGCTTAGTTCAGCGACCTAGCACAGATACGCAGTATTTT. This sequence encodes CASSLVQRPSTDTQYF.

This chain uses TRBV7-7 with TRBJ2-2; the D gene is possibly TRBD2 (5 bases). The ends were cut back, 4 bases at V and 4 bases at J, with 13 bases in the middle. The CDR3 has 15 amino acids. Germline CDR1 reads SSHAT; CDR2 reads FNYEAQ (reference sequence). CDR3 DNA: TGTGCCAGCAGCTCCCAGCTGGGGAGCACCGGGGAGCTGTTTTTT. It is translated as CASSSQLGSTGELFF.

This clone is a singleton in its sample. The chain joins TRBV7-9 to TRBJ1-3; D remains ambiguous. Trimming took 3 bases from V and 9 from J, leaving 12 bases between them. Germline V lookup: CDR1 SEHNR, CDR2 FQNEAQ (reference sequence). This CDR3 is 13 amino acids long. The CDR3 region has the DNA TGTGCCAGCAGCTTCTACGGGGTGGGCACCATATATTTT. It codes for CASSFYGVGTIYF.

This chain links TRBV10-1 with TRBJ2-3, with 12 bases that match TRBD2. The germline V gene has CDR1 WNHNN and CDR2 SYGVQD (reference sequence). Unmatched junction bases numbered 10, after V lost 4 bases and J lost 5 bases. This CDR3 is built from 17 residues. The CDR3 sequence: CASSVGTSGSRRDTQYF. CDR3 DNA: TGCGCCAGCAGTGTAGGGACTAGCGGGTCTCGGCGAGATACGCAGTATTTT.

The chain links TRBV4-1 to TRBJ1-3, with D possibly matching TRBD1 (5 bases). V shed 1 base and J shed 0 bases, with 10 bases lying between them. CDR3 length equals 16 residues. Germline V CDR1 and CDR2: MGHRA, YSYEKL. The CDR3 protein is CASSQAWGPSGNTIYF. As DNA, the CDR3 is TGCGCCAGCAGCCAAGCCTGGGGCCCCTCTGGAAACACCATATATTTT.

This sequence joins TRBV6-1 and TRBJ2-3, with 7 bases fitting TRBD2. The CDR3 consists of 18 residues. Germline values: CDR1 MNHNS, CDR2 SASEGT. V was clipped by 4 bases and J by 2 bases; unmatched bases: 15. The CDR3 DNA is TGTGCCAGCAGTGGGGAAGCGGGGTGGACCCTTTACACAGATACGCAGTATTTT. Its translation is CASSGEAGWTLYTDTQYF.

This chain connects TRBV2 to TRBJ1-5; TRBD1 agrees at 7 bases. Germline values: CDR1 SNHLY, CDR2 FYNNEI. There are 15 residues in the CDR3. V lost 7 bases, J lost 0 bases, and 6 bases stayed unmatched. The DNA of the CDR3 is TGTGCCAGCAAGGGACAGAGTCATAGCAATCAGCCCCAGCATTTT. This sequence encodes CASKGQSHSNQPQHF.

The CDR3 DNA reads TGTGCCAGCAGCAGGGGCTATAATTCACCCCTCCACTTT. Translated, it gives CASSRGYNSPLHF. V gene TRBV5-6 combines with J gene TRBJ1-6; tentative D call: TRBD1 (5 bases). Deletions cut 4 bases from V and 3 bases from J, with 5 bases between. There are 13 residues in the CDR3. The germline V gene encodes CDR1 SGHDT and CDR2 YYEEEE.

The gene calls are TRBV6-4 and TRBJ2-1; TRBD1 matches 7 bases. Germline V gene lookup returns CDR1 MRHNA and CDR2 SNTAGT. This CDR3 has 13 residues. Trimming removed 5 bases from V and 7 bases from J; junction bases left unmatched: 5. CDR3 nucleotides: TGTGCCAGCAGTCCCGGGACAGTGAATGAGCAGTTCTTC. Amino acids: CASSPGTVNEQFF.

V and J are TRBV25-1 and TRBJ2-7, with TRBD1 matching 8 bases. With 2 bases clipped from V and 3 bases from J, the junction kept 0 bases outside the gene matches. The CDR3 covers 13 residues. The germline gives CDR1 MGHDK, CDR2 SYGVNS. The CDR3: CASSEGTGYEQYF. The DNA of the CDR3 is TGTGCCAGCAGTGAAGGGACAGGCTACGAGCAGTACTTC.

The rearrangement joins TRBV18 to TRBJ2-1, with 10 bases aligning to TRBD2. The V gene's germline CDR1 is KGHSH and CDR2 LQKENI. V dropped 3 bases and J dropped 5; count of bases not matched to a gene: 4. The CDR3 length is 15 residues. Here the CDR3 reads CASSPQRGGDNEQFF. In nucleotides, the CDR3 is TGTGCCAGCTCACCTCAGCGGGGGGGAGACAATGAGCAGTTCTTC.

There are a few counts of this clone. This sequence joins TRBV7-9 and TRBJ2-7, with D perhaps being TRBD1 or TRBD2 (5 bases each). The CDR3 consists of 15 residues. Germline loops: CDR1 SEHNR, CDR2 FQNEAQ (reference sequence). V gave up 1 base and J gave up 1 base, with 11 bases separating them. The CDR3 loop reads CASSLDGTQSYEQYF. CDR3 in DNA: TGTGCCAGCAGCTTAGATGGGACCCAGTCCTACGAGCAGTACTTC.

This chain connects TRBV5-1 to TRBJ1-3, with a weak D call TRBD1 (5 bases). The CDR3 consists of 16 residues. The germline V gene has CDR1 SGHRS and CDR2 YFSETQ. Trimming removed 1 base from V and 0 bases from J, with 11 bases in between. As DNA, the CDR3 is TGCGCCAGCAGCTTGTTGGGACCGAGCTCTGGAAACACCATATATTTT. This gives the protein CASSLLGPSSGNTIYF.

The chain has TRBV19 and TRBJ1-2, with D uncertain. This CDR3 is built from 13 residues. Germline V gene data show CDR1 as LNHDA and CDR2 as SQIVND (reference sequence). V was clipped by 4 bases and J by 4 bases, with 10 bases between them. CDR3 residues: CASSTTMRYGYTF. CDR3 in DNA: TGTGCCAGTAGTACGACCATGCGCTATGGCTACACCTTC.

The chain employs TRBV19 and TRBJ1-1; TRBD1 matches 11 bases. Trimming removed 5 bases from V and 4 bases from J; junction bases left unmatched: 9. Germline CDR1 reads LNHDA; CDR2 reads SQIVND (reference sequence). CDR3 size: 16 residues. The CDR3 region is CASSAPGTGGFTEAFF. The CDR3 DNA sequence: TGTGCCAGTAGTGCCCCTGGGACAGGGGGTTTCACTGAAGCTTTCTTT.

The gene calls are TRBV7-3 and TRBJ1-2; no firm D call. V dropped 0 bases and J dropped 6 bases, with 11 bases sitting between them. This CDR3 spans 14 amino acids. Germline V gene sequence: CDR1 SGHTA, CDR2 FQGTGA. CDR3 amino acids: CASSLTPGRHGYTF. The CDR3 region has the DNA TGTGCCAGCAGCTTAACCCCCGGTCGTCATGGCTACACCTTC.

This clone was recorded a few times. This sequence joins TRBV19 and TRBJ1-2, with 9 bases fitting TRBD1. This CDR3 contains 14 residues. Per germline, CDR1 LNHDA and CDR2 SQIVND (reference sequence). With 10 bases clipped from V and 3 bases from J, the junction kept 9 bases outside the gene matches. CDR3 loop: CATLGQGRDYGYTF. CDR3 DNA sequence: TGTGCCACCCTGGGACAGGGAAGGGACTATGGCTACACCTTC.

The rearrangement uses TRBV27 and TRBJ2-2, with TRBD1 identical over 9 bases. This CDR3 comprises 14 residues. Germline V gives CDR1 MNHEY, CDR2 SMNVEV (reference sequence). Losses at the gene ends were 10 bases for V and 5 bases for J; bases not matched to a gene: 8. The CDR3 loop reads CATLDRGGTGELFF. For the CDR3, the DNA is TGTGCCACCTTGGACAGGGGAGGAACCGGGGAGCTGTTTTTT.

This clone was observed a single time. This chain links TRBV20-1 with TRBJ2-1; D is unresolved. Germline loops: CDR1 DFQATT, CDR2 SNEGSKA (reference sequence). The CDR3 consists of 11 residues. Trimming shortened V by 0 bases and J by 6 bases, and 3 bases separated the two germline ends. In DNA form, the CDR3 reads TGCAGTGCTAGAGATGGCAATGAGCAGTTCTTC. Translating it yields CSARDGNEQFF.

The genes are TRBV19 and TRBJ1-2; 7 bases agree with TRBD1. The CDR3 is 14 residues long. V dropped 5 bases and J dropped 8; count of bases not matched to a gene: 11. The V gene's germline CDR1 is LNHDA and CDR2 SQIVND (reference sequence). The DNA for the CDR3 is TGTGCCAGTAGTCACTTGACAGGGTCTTGGGGCTACACCTTC. It codes for CASSHLTGSWGYTF.

The rearrangement uses TRBV5-1 and TRBJ1-2, with D unresolved. The V end was cut by 4 bases, the J end by 2 bases, with 9 bases between. Germline CDR1 reads SGHRS; CDR2 reads YFSETQ. The CDR3 has 13 residues. The CDR3 coding sequence is TGCGCCAGCAGCCCGGAGGGAAACTATGGCTACACCTTC. Amino acid sequence: CASSPEGNYGYTF.

The chain joins TRBV6-5 to TRBJ1-1; a weak D match, TRBD1 (6 bases). In germline, CDR1 is MNHEY, CDR2 SVGAGI. The CDR3 totals 15 residues. V was pared by 2 bases and J by 2 bases, with 12 bases between. CDR3 loop: CASSYTGPVNTEAFF. The CDR3 region has the DNA TGTGCCAGCAGTTACACAGGGCCCGTTAACACTGAAGCTTTCTTT.

In its sample, this clone was seen once. The chain links TRBV7-3 to TRBJ2-5, with D possibly called TRBD1 or TRBD2 (5 bases each). Trimming cost V 2 bases and J 5 bases, with 15 bases left between them. In germline, CDR1 is SGHTA, CDR2 FQGTGA. This CDR3 is built from 15 residues. The CDR3 nucleotides are TGTGCCAGCAGCTTATCCGGGACGCTGGGGGAGACCCAGTACTTC. Amino acids: CASSLSGTLGETQYF.